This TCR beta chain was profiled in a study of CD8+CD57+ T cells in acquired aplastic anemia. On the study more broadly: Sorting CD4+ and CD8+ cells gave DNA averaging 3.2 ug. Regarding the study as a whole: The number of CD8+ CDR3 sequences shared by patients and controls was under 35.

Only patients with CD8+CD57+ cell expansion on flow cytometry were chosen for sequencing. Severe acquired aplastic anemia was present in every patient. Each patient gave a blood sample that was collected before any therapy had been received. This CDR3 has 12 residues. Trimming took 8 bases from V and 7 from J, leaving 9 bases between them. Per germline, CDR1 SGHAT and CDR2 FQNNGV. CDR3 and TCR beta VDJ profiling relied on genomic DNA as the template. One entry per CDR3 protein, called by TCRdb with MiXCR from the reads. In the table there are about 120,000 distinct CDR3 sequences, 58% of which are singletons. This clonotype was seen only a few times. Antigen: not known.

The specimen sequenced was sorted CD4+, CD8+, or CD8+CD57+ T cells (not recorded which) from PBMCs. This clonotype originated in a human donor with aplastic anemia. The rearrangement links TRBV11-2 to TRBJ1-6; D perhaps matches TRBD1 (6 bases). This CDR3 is CASGTGNSPLHF. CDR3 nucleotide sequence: TGTGCCAGCGGAACAGGGAATTCACCCCTCCACTTT. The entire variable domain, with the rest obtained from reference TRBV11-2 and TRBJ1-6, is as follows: EAGVAQSPRYKIIEKRQSVAFWCNPISGHATLYWYQQILGQGPKLLIQFQNNGVVDDSQLPKDRFSAERLKGVDSTLKIQPAKLEDSAVYLCASGTGNSPLHFGNGTRLTVT.